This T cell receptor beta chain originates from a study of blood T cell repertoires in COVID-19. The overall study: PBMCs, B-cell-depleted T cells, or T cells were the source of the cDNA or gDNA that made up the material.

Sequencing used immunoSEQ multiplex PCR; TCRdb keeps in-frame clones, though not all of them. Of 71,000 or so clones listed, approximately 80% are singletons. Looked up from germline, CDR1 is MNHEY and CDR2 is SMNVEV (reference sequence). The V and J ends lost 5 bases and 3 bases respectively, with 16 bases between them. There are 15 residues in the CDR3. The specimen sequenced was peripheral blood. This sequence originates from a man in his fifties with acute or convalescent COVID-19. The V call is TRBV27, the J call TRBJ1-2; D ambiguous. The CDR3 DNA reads TGTGCCAGCAGTCCCTTGGCTGGAACAGACTATGGCTACACCTTC. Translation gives CASSPLAGTDYGYTF.